This TCR beta chain was captured in a study of prognosis after radiotherapy for stage I lung cancer. From genomic DNA, two-round multiplex PCR was used to amplify TCR beta CDR3. Amplification in first-round PCR relied on primers specific to each TRBV and TRBJ gene. TCRdb independently ran MiXCR on the multiplex PCR reads; one entry per CDR3 protein. The profile shows about 59,000 distinct CDR3 sequences, more than 25% of them singletons. V lost 4 bases, J lost 3 bases, and 20 bases lay in between. The CDR3 is 16 residues long. Per germline, CDR1 SGHKS and CDR2 YYEKEE (reference sequence). This clonotype was observed many times.

The specimen was PBMCs, collected before or after stereotactic body radiation therapy (not recorded which). The chain recombines TRBV5-5 with TRBJ2-7, with D possibly TRBD2 on 5 matching bases. This TCR was recovered from a donor aged 50 or older with non-small cell lung cancer. The CDR3 reads CASSLGEVPTIYEQYF. In DNA form, the CDR3 reads TGTGCCAGCAGCCTGGGAGAGGTCCCTACCATCTACGAGCAGTACTTC.